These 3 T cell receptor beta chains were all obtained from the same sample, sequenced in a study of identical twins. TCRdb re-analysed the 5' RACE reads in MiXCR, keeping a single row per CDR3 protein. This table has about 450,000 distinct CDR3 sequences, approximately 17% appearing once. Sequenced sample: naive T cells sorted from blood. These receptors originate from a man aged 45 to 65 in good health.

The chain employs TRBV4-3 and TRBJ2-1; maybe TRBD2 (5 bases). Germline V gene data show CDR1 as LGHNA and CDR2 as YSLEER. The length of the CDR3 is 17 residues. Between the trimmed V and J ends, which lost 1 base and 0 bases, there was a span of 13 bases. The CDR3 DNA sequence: TGCGCCAGCAGCCAAGGATCCAGCGGCTACTCCTACAATGAGCAGTTCTTC. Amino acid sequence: CASSQGSSGYSYNEQFF.

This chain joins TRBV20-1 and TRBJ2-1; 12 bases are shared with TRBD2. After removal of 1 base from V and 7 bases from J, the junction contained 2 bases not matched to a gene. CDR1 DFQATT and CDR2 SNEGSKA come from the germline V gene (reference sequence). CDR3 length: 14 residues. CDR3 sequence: CSARGGTSGNEQFF. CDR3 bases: TGCAGTGCTAGAGGTGGGACTAGCGGGAATGAGCAGTTCTTC.

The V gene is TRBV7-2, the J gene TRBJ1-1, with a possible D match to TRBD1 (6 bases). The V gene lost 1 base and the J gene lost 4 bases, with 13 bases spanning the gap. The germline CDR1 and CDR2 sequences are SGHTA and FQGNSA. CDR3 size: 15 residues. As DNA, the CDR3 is TGTGCCAGCAGCTTAGACGGGGGCGTGAGCACTGAAGCTTTCTTT. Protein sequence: CASSLDGGVSTEAFF.